This T cell receptor beta chain is drawn from a study of shared clonotypes between healthy human individuals. Study in general: Donors consisted of two women and three men between 18 and 49.

Healthy adults negative for HIV, lacking recent acute infections or vaccinations, served as donors. Remarks on this clone: As the CDR3 is not closed by the conserved phenylalanine or tryptophan, this likely results from a read error. Because the CDR3's place on the DNA is in doubt, the DNA is left out and the CDR3 is given as listed by TCRdb.

About 280 ng DNA, roughly 27,000 T cell genomes, went into unsorted PBMC replicate PCRs. Data came from immunoSEQ multiplex PCR; TCRdb stores just in-frame clones and leaves some out. The sample consists of around 500,000 clones, around 80% of them appearing once. Both ends counted, the CDR3 spans 15 residues. CDR1 and CDR2 from the germline V gene are MNHNY and SVGAGI (reference sequence). The chain recombines TRBV6-6 with TRBJ1-2. This TCR was recovered from a woman aged 40 to 50 in good health. Some clones in this sample may be carry-over from other donors' samples. The sequencing input was PBMCs. The CDR3 sequence: CASSQKGGRTACEFS.